The source of this T cell receptor beta chain is a study of early T cells in non-severe SARS-CoV-2 infection. At the level of the study: Investigators sequenced bulk RNA drawn from unsorted whole blood, and chains remained unpaired.

Each single cDNA molecule received a unique molecular identifier. TCRdb reanalysed the 5' RACE reads using MiXCR and keeps one entry per CDR3 protein. The repertoire consists of fewer than 95,000 distinct CDR3 sequences, with 16% occurring once and the leading ten covering about 4.7%. Study outcomes and limitations: VDJdb matching, biased toward anti-spike CD8 responses, missed private and CD4 specificities.

The sample holds many counts of this clonotype. Its target is unknown. The material sequenced was whole blood, taken at baseline. The origin of this receptor is an adult who was a healthcare worker with PCR-confirmed SARS-CoV-2 infection or an uninfected control (not recorded which).

CDR3 loop: CASSFSLGRDEQYF. CDR3 sequence (DNA): TGTGCCAGCAGCTTCTCCCTAGGCCGAGACGAGCAGTACTTC. This chain connects TRBV7-8 to TRBJ2-7, with D hard to call. Germline V lookup: CDR1 SGHVS, CDR2 FQNEAQ. Deletions cut 3 bases from V and 5 bases from J, with 14 bases between. This CDR3 is 14 amino acids long.